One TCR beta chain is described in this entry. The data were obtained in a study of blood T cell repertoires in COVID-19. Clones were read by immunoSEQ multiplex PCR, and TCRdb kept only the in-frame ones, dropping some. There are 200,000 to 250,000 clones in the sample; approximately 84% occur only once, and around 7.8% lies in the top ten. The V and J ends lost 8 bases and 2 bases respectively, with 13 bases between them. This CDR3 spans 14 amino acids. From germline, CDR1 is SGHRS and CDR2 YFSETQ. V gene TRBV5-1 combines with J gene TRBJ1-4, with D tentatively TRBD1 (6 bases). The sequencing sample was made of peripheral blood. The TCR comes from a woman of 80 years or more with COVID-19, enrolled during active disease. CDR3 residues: CASGLGQTNEKLFF. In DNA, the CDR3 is TGCGCCAGTGGACTCGGACAGACTAATGAAAAACTGTTTTTT.